Listed here is a single T cell receptor (beta chain). Its antigen has not been determined. One base away there is no much larger clone; base qualities are not given. Receptor amplification or capture employed the immunoSEQ multiplex PCR assay. Each sample had about 10^5 TCR templates assayed by the deep sequencing platform. Genomic DNA extracted from sorted T cells was the material used for TCRbeta CDR3 sequencing. Processing in the source paper ran as follows. The R programming language was used for the clonal analysis of the TCRbeta CDR3 data. Alloreactive CD4+ and CD8+ clones were identified by comparing unstimulated samples to CFSE-low samples taken after the reaction. Alloreactive CD4+ clones were assigned to regulatory or non-regulatory origin by matching sequences to sorted unstimulated Treg and non-Treg repertoires. The clones in this table, taken by TCRdb from immuneACCESS, are in-frame only. Not every clone is retained; where verified, under half of the shortfall comes from an unresolved V gene, and the cause of the rest is unknown. V and J calls and clone size are given by that table; D and trimming were obtained from the DNA. Here the sample has about 110,000 clones; roughly 90% occur a single time. The biggest ten clones account for 1% to 1.5% of the sample.

The record originates from a study of siplizumab effects on memory and regulatory T cells (dated 2019 in TCRdb). With regard to the full study: The study examined how the anti-CD2 antibody siplizumab affects alloreactive T-cell subsets in allogeneic mixed lymphocyte reactions built from human PBMCs.

Sorted unstimulated T cells and proliferating T cells recovered from mixed lymphocyte reactions underwent TCRbeta CDR3 sequencing. Fresh whole blood from fewer than 11 HLA-typed healthy donors was used to isolate PBMCs. CDR1 and CDR2, per the germline V gene, are SNHLY and FYNNEI. V loses 3 bases of germline sequence and J loses 8 bases, and the interval between the two ends is 8 bases. Measured from the cysteine to the phenylalanine, the CDR3 is 11 residues long. Only CDR3 DNA is held: 33 bases, read in frame from base 1. Paper-wide results and their limitations: The cumulative frequency of alloreactive sequences that could be traced back to unstimulated CD4+ memory T cells was significantly reduced by siplizumab. Among mappable alloreactive CD4+ clones, an average Treg-derived fraction of 68.8% was observed with siplizumab, compared with roughly 27% in control reactions. Sequences below about 10^-5 frequency were poorly captured, so only a minor fraction of alloreactive clones could be mapped to unstimulated subsets. Roughly 75-97% of proliferating CD4+ or CD8+ clones could not be assigned a naive or memory phenotype. Greater diversity appeared to be present in unstimulated naive T cells than in memory T cells, and a substantial contribution to the alloresponse seemed to be made by naive cells. Whether proliferating Tregs from siplizumab cultures actually had suppressive function was not functionally confirmed.

The sequence was collected from a human donor in good health. The rearrangement combines TRBV2 with TRBJ2-7, with no confident D gene call. Specimen: CD4+ T cells sorted from blood. CDR3 loop: CASSDVGKQYF. The sequence in DNA is TGTGCCAGCAGTGACGTCGGTAAGCAGTACTTC.